This entry concerns a single T cell receptor (beta chain). This entry is derived from a study of blood T cells in healthy people across ages. Germline loops: CDR1 SGHTA, CDR2 FQGNSA. The length of the CDR3 is 15 residues. V dropped 5 bases and J dropped 4; count of bases not matched to a gene: 6. Primers used in a second PCR of about 6 to 11 cycles were a sample-barcoded 5' primer and a J-beta primer mix. TCRdb used MiXCR to reprocess the 5' RACE reads, holding one entry per CDR3 protein. This sample has 1,800,000 or so distinct CDR3 sequences, with about two fifths found just once. The TCR was taken from a human donor in good health. Sequencing used blood. The rearrangement joins TRBV7-2 to TRBJ2-2, with 8 nucleotides matching TRBD2. For the CDR3, the DNA is TGTGCCAGCAGCCTCGGACTAGCCTCCACCGGGGAGCTGTTTTTT. Protein: CASSLGLASTGELFF. The full variable domain, rest sourced from reference TRBV7-2 and TRBJ2-2, is GAGVSQSPSNKVTEKGKDVELRCDPISGHTALYWYRQSLGQGLEFLIYFQGNSAPDKSGLPSDRFSAERTGGSVSTLTIQRTQQEDSAVYLCASSLGLASTGELFFGEGSRLTVL.